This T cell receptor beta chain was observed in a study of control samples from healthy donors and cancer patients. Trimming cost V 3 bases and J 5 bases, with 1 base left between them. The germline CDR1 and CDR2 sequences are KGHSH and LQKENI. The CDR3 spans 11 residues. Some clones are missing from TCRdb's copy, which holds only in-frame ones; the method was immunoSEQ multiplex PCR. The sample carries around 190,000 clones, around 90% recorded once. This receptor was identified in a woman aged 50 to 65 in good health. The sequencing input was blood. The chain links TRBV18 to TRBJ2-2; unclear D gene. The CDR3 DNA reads TGTGCCAGCTCACCGACCGGGGAGCTGTTTTTT. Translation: CASSPTGELFF.